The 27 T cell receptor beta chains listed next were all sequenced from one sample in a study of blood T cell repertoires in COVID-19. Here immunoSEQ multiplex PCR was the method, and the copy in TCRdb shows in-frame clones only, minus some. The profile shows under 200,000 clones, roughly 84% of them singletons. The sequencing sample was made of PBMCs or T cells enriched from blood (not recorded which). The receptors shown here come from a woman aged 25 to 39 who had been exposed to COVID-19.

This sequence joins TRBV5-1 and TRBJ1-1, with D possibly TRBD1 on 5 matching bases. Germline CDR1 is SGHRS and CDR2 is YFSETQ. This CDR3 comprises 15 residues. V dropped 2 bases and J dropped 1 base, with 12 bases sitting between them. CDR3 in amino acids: CASSFRPTGNTEAFF. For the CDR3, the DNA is TGCGCCAGCAGCTTCAGACCCACAGGGAACACTGAAGCTTTCTTT.

In nucleotides, the CDR3 is TGTGCCAGCAGTCGCCAGGGGGCGAACACTGAAGCTTTCTTT. The encoded protein is CASSRQGANTEAFF. The V and J genes are TRBV3-1 (or the pseudogene TRBV3-2) and TRBJ1-1, with TRBD1 matching over 8 bases. Unmatched junction bases numbered 4, after V lost 6 bases and J lost 1 base. Germline V gives CDR1 LGHDT, CDR2 YNNKEL (reference sequence). This CDR3 spans 14 amino acids.

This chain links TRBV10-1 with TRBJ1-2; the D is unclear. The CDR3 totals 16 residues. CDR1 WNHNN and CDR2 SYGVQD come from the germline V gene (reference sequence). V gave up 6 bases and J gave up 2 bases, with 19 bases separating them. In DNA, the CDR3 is TGCGCCAGCAGCGTCGTGGCCTCGCCCCTGAACTATGGCTACACCTTC. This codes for CASSVVASPLNYGYTF.

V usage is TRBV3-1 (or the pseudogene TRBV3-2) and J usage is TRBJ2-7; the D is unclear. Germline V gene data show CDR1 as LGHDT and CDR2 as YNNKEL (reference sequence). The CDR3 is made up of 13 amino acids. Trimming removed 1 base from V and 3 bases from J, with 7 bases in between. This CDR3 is CASSQGADYEQYF. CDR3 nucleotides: TGTGCCAGCAGCCAAGGGGCAGACTACGAGCAGTACTTC.

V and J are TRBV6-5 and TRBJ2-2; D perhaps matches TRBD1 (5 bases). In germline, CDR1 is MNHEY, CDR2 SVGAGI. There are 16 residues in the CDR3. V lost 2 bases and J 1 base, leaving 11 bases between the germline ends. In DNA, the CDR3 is TGTGCCAGCAGTTACAGGGGCGAGGTGAACACCGGGGAGCTGTTTTTT. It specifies CASSYRGEVNTGELFF.

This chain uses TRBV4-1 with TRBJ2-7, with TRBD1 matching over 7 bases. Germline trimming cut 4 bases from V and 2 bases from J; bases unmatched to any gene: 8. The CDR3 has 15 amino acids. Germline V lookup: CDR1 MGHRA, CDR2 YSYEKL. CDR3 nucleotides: TGCGCCAGCAGCCCCTCACAGGGGAAAACCTACGAGCAGTACTTC. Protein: CASSPSQGKTYEQYF.

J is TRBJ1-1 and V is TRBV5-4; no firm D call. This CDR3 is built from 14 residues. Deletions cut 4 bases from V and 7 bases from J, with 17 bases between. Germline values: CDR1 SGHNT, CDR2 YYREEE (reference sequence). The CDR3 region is CASSPVRGGVEAFF. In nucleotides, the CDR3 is TGTGCCAGCAGCCCTGTCCGAGGCGGAGTTGAAGCTTTCTTT.

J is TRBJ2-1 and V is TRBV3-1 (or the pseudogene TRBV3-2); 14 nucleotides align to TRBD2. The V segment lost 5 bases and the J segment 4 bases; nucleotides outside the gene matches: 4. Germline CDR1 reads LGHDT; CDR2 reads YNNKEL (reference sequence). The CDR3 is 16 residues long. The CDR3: CASSSTSGGDYNEQFF. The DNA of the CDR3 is TGTGCCAGCAGCTCGACTAGCGGGGGGGATTACAATGAGCAGTTCTTC.

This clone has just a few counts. For the CDR3, the DNA is TGTGCCAGCATCCTGGGGACAGCCTATACCTATGGCTACACCTTC. This gives the protein CASILGTAYTYGYTF. The genes are TRBV7-9 and TRBJ1-2; TRBD1 matches 7 bases. CDR1 is SEHNR, CDR2 FQNEAQ, per germline (reference sequence). V lost 7 bases and J lost 4; bases outside the gene matches: 12. The length of the CDR3 is 15 residues.

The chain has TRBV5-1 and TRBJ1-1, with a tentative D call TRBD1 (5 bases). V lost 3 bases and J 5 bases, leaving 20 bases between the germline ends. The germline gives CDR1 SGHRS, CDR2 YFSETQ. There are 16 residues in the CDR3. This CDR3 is CASSWEAGRMSTEAFF. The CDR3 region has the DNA TGCGCCAGCAGCTGGGAGGCAGGGCGGATGAGTACTGAAGCTTTCTTT.

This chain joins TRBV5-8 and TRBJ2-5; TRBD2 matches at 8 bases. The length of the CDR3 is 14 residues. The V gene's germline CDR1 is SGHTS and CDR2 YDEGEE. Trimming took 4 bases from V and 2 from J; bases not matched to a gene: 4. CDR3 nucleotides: TGTGCCAGCAGCCGTACGGGAGGGCAAGAGACCCAGTACTTC. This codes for CASSRTGGQETQYF.

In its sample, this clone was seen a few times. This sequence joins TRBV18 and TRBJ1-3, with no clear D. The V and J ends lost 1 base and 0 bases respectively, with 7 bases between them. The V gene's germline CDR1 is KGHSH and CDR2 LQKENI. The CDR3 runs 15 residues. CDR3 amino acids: CASSPQGGSGNTIYF. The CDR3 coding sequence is TGTGCCAGCTCACCACAGGGAGGCTCTGGAAACACCATATATTTT.

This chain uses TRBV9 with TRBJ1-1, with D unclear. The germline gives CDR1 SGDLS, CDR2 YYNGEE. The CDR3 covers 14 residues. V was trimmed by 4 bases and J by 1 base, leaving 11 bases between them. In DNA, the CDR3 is TGTGCCAGCAGCCCCTCCGTAGCGAACACTGAAGCTTTCTTT. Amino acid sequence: CASSPSVANTEAFF.

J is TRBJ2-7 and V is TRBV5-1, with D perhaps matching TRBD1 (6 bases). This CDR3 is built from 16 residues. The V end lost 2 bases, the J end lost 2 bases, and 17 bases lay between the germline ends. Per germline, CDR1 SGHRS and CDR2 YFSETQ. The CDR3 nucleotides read TGCGCCAGCAGCTTAACGACCCTCGGACAGACCTACGAGCAGTACTTC. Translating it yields CASSLTTLGQTYEQYF. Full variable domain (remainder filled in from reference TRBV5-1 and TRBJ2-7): KAGVTQTPRYLIKTRGQQVTLSCSPISGHRSVSWYQQTPGQGLQFLFEYFSETQRNKGNFPGRFSGRQFSNSRSEMNVSTLELGDSALYLCASSLTTLGQTYEQYFGPGTRLTVT.

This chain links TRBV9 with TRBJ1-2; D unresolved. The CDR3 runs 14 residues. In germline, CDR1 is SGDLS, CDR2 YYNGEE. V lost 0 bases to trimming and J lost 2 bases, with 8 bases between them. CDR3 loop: CASSVAAGNYGYTF. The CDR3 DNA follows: TGTGCCAGCAGCGTAGCAGCGGGGAACTATGGCTACACCTTC.

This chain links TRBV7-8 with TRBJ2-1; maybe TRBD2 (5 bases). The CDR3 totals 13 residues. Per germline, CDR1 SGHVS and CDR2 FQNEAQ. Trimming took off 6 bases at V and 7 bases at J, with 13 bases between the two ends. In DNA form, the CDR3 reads TGTGCCAGCAGGGTCATGGAGGAGAATGAGCAGTTCTTC. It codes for CASRVMEENEQFF.

CDR3 DNA sequence: TGCGCCAGCAGCGCGCCGGGACAGGGGGCAACTAATGAAAAACTGTTTTTT. Translating gives CASSAPGQGATNEKLFF. V usage is TRBV5-1 and J usage is TRBJ1-4; 11 bases are shared with TRBD1. After removal of 4 bases from V and 0 bases from J, the junction contained 5 bases not matched to a gene. CDR1 SGHRS and CDR2 YFSETQ come from the germline V gene. The CDR3 contains 17 residues.

The CDR3: CASSLAGGPEAFF. Here the CDR3 DNA reads TGTGCCAGCAGCCTGGCGGGGGGCCCTGAAGCTTTCTTT. The chain carries TRBV5-5 and TRBJ1-1, with D perhaps TRBD1 (6 bases). This CDR3 comprises 13 residues. Germline lookup yields CDR1 SGHKS and CDR2 YYEKEE (reference sequence). The V gene lost 4 bases and the J gene lost 6 bases, with 13 bases spanning the gap.

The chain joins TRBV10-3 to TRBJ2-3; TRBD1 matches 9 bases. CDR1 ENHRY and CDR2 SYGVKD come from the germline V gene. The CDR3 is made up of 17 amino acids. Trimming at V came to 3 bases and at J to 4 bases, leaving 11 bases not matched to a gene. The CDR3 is CAISDLADRGMADTQYF. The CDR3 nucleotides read TGTGCCATCAGTGACCTCGCGGACAGGGGAATGGCAGATACGCAGTATTTT.

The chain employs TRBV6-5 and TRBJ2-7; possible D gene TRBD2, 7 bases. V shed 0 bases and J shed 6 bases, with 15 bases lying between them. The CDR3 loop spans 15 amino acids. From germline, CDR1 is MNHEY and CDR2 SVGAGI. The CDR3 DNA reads TGTGCCAGCAGTTACTCCGAGAGGGGGGGTGGCGAGCAGTACTTC. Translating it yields CASSYSERGGGEQYF.

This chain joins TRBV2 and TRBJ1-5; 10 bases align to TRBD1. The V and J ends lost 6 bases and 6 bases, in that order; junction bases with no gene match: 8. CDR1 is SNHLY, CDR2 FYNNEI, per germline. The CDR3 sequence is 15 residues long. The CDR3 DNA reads TGTGCCAGCAGCGAGGGACAGGGGCGAACTCAGCCCCAGCATTTT. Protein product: CASSEGQGRTQPQHF.

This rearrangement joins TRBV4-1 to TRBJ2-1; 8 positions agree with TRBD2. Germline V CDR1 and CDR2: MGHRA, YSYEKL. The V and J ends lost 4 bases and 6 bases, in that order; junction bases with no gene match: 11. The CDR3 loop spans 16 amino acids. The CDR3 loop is CASSLPWTSLTNEQFF. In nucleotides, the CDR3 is TGCGCCAGCAGCCTGCCGTGGACTAGCCTTACCAATGAGCAGTTCTTC.

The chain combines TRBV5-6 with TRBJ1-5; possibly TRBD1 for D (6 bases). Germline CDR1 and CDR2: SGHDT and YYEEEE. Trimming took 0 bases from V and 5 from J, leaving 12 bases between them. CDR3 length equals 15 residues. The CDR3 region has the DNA TGTGCCAGCAGCTTGGGCGGGGGCTTCTATCAGCCCCAGCATTTT. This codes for CASSLGGGFYQPQHF.

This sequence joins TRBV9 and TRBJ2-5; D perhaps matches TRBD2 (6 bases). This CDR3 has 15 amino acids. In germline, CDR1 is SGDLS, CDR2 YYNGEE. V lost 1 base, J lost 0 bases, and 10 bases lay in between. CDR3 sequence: CASSVSSGDQETQYF. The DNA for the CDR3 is TGTGCCAGCAGCGTAAGTTCGGGGGACCAAGAGACCCAGTACTTC.

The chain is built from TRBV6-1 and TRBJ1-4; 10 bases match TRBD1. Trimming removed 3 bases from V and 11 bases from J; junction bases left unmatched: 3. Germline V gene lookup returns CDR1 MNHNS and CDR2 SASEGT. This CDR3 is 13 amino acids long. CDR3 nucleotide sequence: TGTGCCAGCAGTGACGGGACAGGGGTGAAACTGTTTTTT. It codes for CASSDGTGVKLFF.

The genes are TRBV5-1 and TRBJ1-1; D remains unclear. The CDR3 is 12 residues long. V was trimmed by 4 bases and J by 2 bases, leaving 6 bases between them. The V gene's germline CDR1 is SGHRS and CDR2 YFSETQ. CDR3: CASSQTNTEAFF. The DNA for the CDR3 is TGCGCCAGCAGCCAGACAAACACTGAAGCTTTCTTT.

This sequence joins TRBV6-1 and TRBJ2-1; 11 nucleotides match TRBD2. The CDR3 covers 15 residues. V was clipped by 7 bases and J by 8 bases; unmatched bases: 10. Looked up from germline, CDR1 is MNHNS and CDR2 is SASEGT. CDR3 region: CASNPTSGGIDEQFF. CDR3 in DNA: TGTGCCAGCAACCCAACTAGCGGGGGAATCGATGAGCAGTTCTTC.